The 31 T cell receptor beta chains listed next were all sequenced from one sample in a study of tumor and adjacent non-tumor tissue in lung cancer. The library came from three nested PCR rounds adapted from ARM-PCR protocols. TCRdb passed the multiplex PCR reads through MiXCR, listing each CDR3 protein once. This sample has about 93,000 distinct CDR3 sequences; 67% occur once, and the top ten carry approximately 20%. RNA was extracted from bulk tissue without any cell sorting. The source material was lung tumor tissue. All receptors come from a man between 60 and 75 years old with non-small cell lung cancer.

A remark on this clonotype: The junction does not match germline at one end; this may be a read error. This chain uses TRBV11-2 with TRBJ2-5; TRBD2 might be the D (6 bases). CDR1 and CDR2 (germline): SGHAT, FQNNGV. The CDR3 has 15 amino acids. This CDR3 reads CASSLGGSVQETKYF. CDR3 coding DNA: TGTGCAAGCAGCTTAGGAGGGTCGGTACAAGAGACCAAGTACTTC.

Of note for this clonotype: One junction end does not reproduce the germline sequence, and a read error may be involved. This chain links TRBV20-1 with TRBJ1-1; perhaps TRBD1 as D (6 bases). CDR1 and CDR2 from the germline V gene are DFQATT and SNEGSKA (reference sequence). CDR3 length equals 14 residues. The CDR3 nucleotides are TGCAATGCTAGATTTGGAGGGGGGGGTACTGAGGCTTTCTTT. Residues: CNARFGGGGTEAFF.

This clonotype showed up just a few times. The J gene is TRBJ2-4, the V gene TRBV7-9, with D hard to call. The CDR3 length is 15 residues. V gave up 1 base and J gave up 0 bases, with 7 bases separating them. Germline CDR1 is SEHNR and CDR2 is FQNEAQ (reference sequence). CDR3 residues: CASSLGRLAKNIQYF. The CDR3 DNA reads TGTGCCAGCAGCTTAGGCAGGTTAGCCAAAAACATTCAGTACTTC.

CDR3 loop: CATSDFKGSSTGELFF. CDR3 in DNA: TGTGCCACCAGTGATTTTAAGGGGAGCAGCACCGGGGAGCTGTTTTTT. The chain recombines TRBV24-1 with TRBJ2-2, with D possibly called TRBD1 or TRBD2 (5 bases each). Germline CDR1 KGHDR, CDR2 SFDVKD. Trimming pared 1 base from V and 4 bases from J, leaving 12 bases between. This CDR3 region has 16 residues.

Remarks on this clonotype: This sequence may be a read error, since a much larger clone differs from it by one base. The CDR3 DNA follows: TGTGCCAGCAGCTTATGGGCAGCCTACAAGCAGTACTTC. Protein sequence: CASSLWAAYKQYF. The rearrangement uses TRBV13 and TRBJ2-7; D ambiguous. The CDR3 is 13 residues long. CDR1 is PRHDT, CDR2 FYEKMQ, per germline (reference sequence).

A word on this clonotype: A junction boundary mismatches the germline segment, possibly from a read error. V and J are TRBV4-3 and TRBJ2-7, with D tentatively TRBD2 (5 bases). There are 15 residues in the CDR3. Germline loops: CDR1 LGHNA, CDR2 YSLEER. CDR3 residues: CSSSQERSGTYDQYF. The DNA of the CDR3 is TGCTCCAGCAGCCAAGAAAGGAGCGGAACCTACGACCAGTACTTC.

The chain joins TRBV10-3 to TRBJ2-1; 7 nucleotides align to TRBD2. CDR3 size: 12 residues. With 8 bases clipped from V and 6 bases from J, the junction kept 4 bases outside the gene matches. Germline CDR1 ENHRY, CDR2 SYGVKD. The DNA of the CDR3 is TGTGCCATCGGGCGGGAGATCAATGAGCAGTTCTTC. The encoded protein is CAIGREINEQFF.

V gene TRBV5-1 combines with J gene TRBJ2-7; the match to TRBD2 covers 7 bases. Trimming cost V 0 bases and J 3 bases; bases outside gene matches: 3. Per the germline V gene, CDR1 is SGHRS and CDR2 is YFSETQ. CDR3 length: 14 residues. The CDR3 DNA is TGCGCCAGCAGCTTGGAGCCTAGCGGCTACGAGCAGTACTTC. This encodes CASSLEPSGYEQYF.

About this clonotype itself: Germline and junction disagree at one end, which may indicate a read error. V and J are TRBV30 and TRBJ2-1, with 8 bases lining up with TRBD2. Germline loops: CDR1 GTSNPN, CDR2 SVGIG (reference sequence). The CDR3 spans 15 residues. Here the CDR3 DNA reads TGTGTCTGGAGTTGGGCTAGCGGGCTTTACAATGAGCAGTTCTTC. Its translation: CVWSWASGLYNEQFF.

A word on this clonotype: One base away lies a much larger clone, so this may be a sequencing read error. This CDR3 fails to terminate in the conserved phenylalanine or tryptophan, so it likely reflects a read error. CDR3 sequence: CASTTPREWYNEQFL. The CDR3, as DNA: TGTGCCAGCACCACCCCGCGGGAGTGGTACAATGAGCAGTTCTTA. This chain joins TRBV6-2 or TRBV6-3 and TRBJ2-1; 7 bases agree with TRBD2. The CDR3 extends over 15 amino acids. V lost 7 bases, J lost 4 bases, and 10 bases stayed unmatched. CDR1 is MNHEY and CDR2 is SVGEGT in the germline V gene.

This clonotype was counted between two and nine times. A read error may explain this, as a much larger clone is one base away. This chain uses TRBV12-3 or TRBV12-4 with TRBJ2-1, with unresolved D. The V end was cut by 7 bases, the J end by 5 bases, with 15 bases between. CDR3 length equals 14 residues. CDR3 coding DNA: TGTGCCAGCACCGAGCCACCCTTTAACAATGAGCAGTTCTTC. Translating gives CASTEPPFNNEQFF.

This rearrangement joins TRBV4-3 to TRBJ2-5; TRBD2 matches at 13 bases. The CDR3 sequence is 17 residues long. With 4 bases clipped from V and 5 bases from J, the junction kept 10 bases outside the gene matches. CDR1 is LGHNA and CDR2 is YSLEER in the germline V gene. DNA for the CDR3: TGCGCCAGCAGCCTACTGAGGACTAGCGGGAGCACGGAGACCCAGTACTTC. It is translated as CASSLLRTSGSTETQYF.

Only one count was recorded for this clonotype. An end of the junction does not agree with germline; a read error may underlie this. The rearrangement joins TRBV29-1 to TRBJ2-1, with 8 bases matching TRBD2. The CDR3 extends over 14 amino acids. CDR1 and CDR2 (germline): SQVTM, ANQGSEA. The CDR3 reads CSGGRLAGSSEQLF. DNA for the CDR3: TGCAGCGGGGGGAGGCTAGCGGGCTCTAGTGAGCAGTTATTC.

With respect to this clonotype: The final CDR3 position lacks the conserved phenylalanine or tryptophan, pointing to a likely read error. Because the CDR3's place on the DNA is in doubt, the DNA is left out and the CDR3 is given as listed by TCRdb. This chain links TRBV11-3 with TRBJ2-1; the table's D call, TRBD2, has no DNA check behind it. The CDR3 totals 15 residues, both ends included. Germline V CDR1 and CDR2: SGHNT, YENEEA. This CDR3 is CASSLRAAPYNEQSL.

As regards this clonotype: Since a much larger clone is just one base distant, this may be a read error. CDR3 protein: CSATYIQGDTEAFF. CDR3 DNA: TGCAGTGCTACTTACATACAGGGGGACACTGAAGCTTTCTTT. The V gene is TRBV20-1, the J gene TRBJ1-1; TRBD1 matches 8 bases. This CDR3 is built from 14 residues. Germline CDR1 DFQATT, CDR2 SNEGSKA (reference sequence). Trimming cost V 4 bases and J 3 bases; bases outside gene matches: 7.

Points on this clonotype: Here the CDR3 omits its conserved ending phenylalanine or tryptophan, so a read error is the likely source. This rearrangement joins TRBV20-1 to TRBJ2-1; D is unresolved. Germline CDR1 and CDR2: DFQATT and SNEGSKA (reference sequence). The CDR3 runs to 12 residues. The DNA of the CDR3 is TGTAGTGGGCTTGACCACTACAATGAGCAGTTCTCC. Its protein is CSGLDHYNEQFS.

The chain carries TRBV7-2 and TRBJ2-5; D might be TRBD1 (8 bases). This CDR3 is built from 16 residues. Germline assignment: CDR1 SGHTA and CDR2 FQGNSA. V shed 4 bases and J shed 5 bases, with 20 bases lying between them. The CDR3 here is CASSSGQGGARETQYF. The CDR3 region has the DNA TGTGCCAGCAGCTCCGGACAGGGAGGGGCGAGGGAGACCCAGTACTTC.

Concerning this clonotype: This may arise from a read error, as a much more abundant clone is one base away. The chain employs TRBV20-1 and TRBJ1-6, with a tentative D call TRBD1 (6 bases). The CDR3 is 15 residues long. Germline CDR1 and CDR2: DFQATT and SNEGSKA (reference sequence). CDR3 amino acids: CNARTEGVRNSPLHF. The CDR3 DNA reads as TGCAATGCTAGAACCGAGGGGGTCAGGAATTCACCCCTCCACTTT.

Remarks on this clonotype: Just one base apart from a much larger clone, this may be a read error. This chain uses TRBV12-3 or TRBV12-4 with TRBJ2-5; TRBD1 aligns across 10 bases. After removal of 5 bases from V and 4 bases from J, the junction contained 7 bases not matched to a gene. This CDR3 is built from 15 residues. The DNA for the CDR3 is TGTGCCAGCAGTCCCAGACAGGGGGCGGGAGAGACCCAGTACTTC. Amino acid sequence: CASSPRQGAGETQYF.

V gene TRBV7-9 combines with J gene TRBJ2-1; tentatively, D is TRBD1 or TRBD2 (5 bases each). The V end was cut by 6 bases, the J end by 5 bases, with 11 bases between. Germline values: CDR1 SEHNR, CDR2 FQNEAQ (reference sequence). The CDR3 length is 13 residues. This CDR3 is CASRRAGNNEQFF. CDR3 bases: TGTGCCAGCAGGCGGGCAGGGAACAATGAGCAGTTCTTC.

Concerning this clonotype: The conserved phenylalanine or tryptophan is not found at the CDR3 terminus, so this likely reflects a read error. The chain links TRBV4-1 to TRBJ2-3; no reliable D call. CDR1 and CDR2 from the germline V gene are MGHRA and YSYEKL. The CDR3 is 14 residues long. The CDR3 loop is CASSQELSGNTQYV. The CDR3 DNA reads TGCGCCAGTAGCCAAGAGTTGTCTGGGAATACGCAGTATGTT.

As for this clonotype: The junction and the germline gene differ at one end; a read error may be behind it. V is TRBV6-6 and J is TRBJ1-1; the D gene is possibly TRBD1 (5 bases). This CDR3 region has 15 residues. Germline assignment: CDR1 MNHNY and CDR2 SVGAGI (reference sequence). Written as DNA, the CDR3 is TGTGCCAACAGTTACCCGGGACGGCAAAACACTGAAGCTTTCTTT. As protein: CANSYPGRQNTEAFF.

In the case of this clonotype: A clone one base away is much larger, so this may be a read error. The chain uses TRBV20-1 and TRBJ2-5, with unresolved D. Germline values: CDR1 DFQATT, CDR2 SNEGSKA (reference sequence). The CDR3 extends over 15 amino acids. V gave up 0 bases and J gave up 1 base, with 12 bases separating them. The CDR3 sequence is CSARDHPAAQETQYF. The CDR3 region has the DNA TGCAGTGCTAGAGACCACCCTGCAGCCCAAGAGACCCAGTACTTC.

The chain carries TRBV20-1 and TRBJ2-5; D is perhaps TRBD1 (5 bases). V was cut by 3 bases and J by 1 base, with 15 bases left in between. The germline V gene encodes CDR1 DFQATT and CDR2 SNEGSKA (reference sequence). This CDR3 has 15 amino acids. DNA of the CDR3: TGCAGTGCTAGGGGTTCGACAGTATCCCAAGAGACCCAGTACTTC. As protein: CSARGSTVSQETQYF.

This chain connects TRBV11-1 to TRBJ2-4; possibly TRBD1 or TRBD2 for D (6 bases each). The CDR3 has 17 residues. The germline V gene has CDR1 SGHAT and CDR2 FQDESV (reference sequence). V was pared by 5 bases and J by 3 bases, with 20 bases between. CDR3 loop: CASSIGSNGGLKNIQYF. The CDR3 DNA reads TGTGCCAGCAGCATAGGATCCAACGGGGGCCTCAAAAACATTCAGTACTTC.

Concerning this clonotype: This may be a read error: a much more frequent sequence differs by one nucleotide. CDR3 protein: CAWRRSGASDTQYF. CDR3 coding DNA: TGTGCCTGGAGGAGGTCCGGGGCCTCAGATACGCAGTATTTT. The gene calls are TRBV30 and TRBJ2-3; TRBD1 or TRBD2 may be the D gene (5 bases each). Germline V gene lookup returns CDR1 GTSNPN and CDR2 SVGIG (reference sequence). The CDR3 spans 14 residues. Trimming cost V 3 bases and J 4 bases, with 14 bases left between them. Full variable domain (missing parts from reference TRBV30 and TRBJ2-3): SQTIHQWPATLVQPVGSPLSLECTVEGTSNPNLYWYRQAAGRGLQLLFYSVGIGQISSEVPQNLSASRPQDRQFILSSKKLLLSDSGFYLCAWRRSGASDTQYFGPGTRLTVL.

Concerning this clonotype itself: At one of its ends the junction is not consistent with the germline gene, which may arise from a read error. The CDR3 loop reads CASSWAGVDGEQYF. The CDR3, as DNA: TGTGCCAGCAGCTGGGCGGGAGTGGATGGCGAGCAATACTTC. This sequence joins TRBV5-6 and TRBJ2-7; 7 positions match TRBD2. CDR1 is SGHDT, CDR2 YYEEEE, per germline. The CDR3 contains 14 residues.

The rearrangement joins TRBV4-1 to TRBJ2-1; unclear D gene. In germline, CDR1 is MGHRA, CDR2 YSYEKL. With 6 bases removed from V and 1 base from J, the gap between germline ends came to 22 bases. The CDR3 sequence is 18 residues long. The CDR3 here is CASSRAASISVSYNEQFF. CDR3 DNA: TGCGCCAGCAGTCGAGCCGCATCCATTTCCGTATCCTACAATGAGCAGTTCTTC.

This clonotype is termed medium-sized (0.01 to 0.1%). J is TRBJ2-3 and V is TRBV11-3; D is possibly TRBD1 or TRBD2 (5 bases each). CDR1 and CDR2 (germline): SGHNT, YENEEA. The CDR3 extends over 11 amino acids. Trimming shortened V by 4 bases and J by 14 bases, and 13 bases separated the two germline ends. The CDR3: CASSSGTRGYF. The CDR3 nucleotides read TGTGCCAGCAGCTCGGGGACCAGAGGGTATTTT.

The rearrangement links TRBV4-3 to TRBJ1-5, with D possibly TRBD1 on 5 matching bases. The CDR3 totals 16 residues. Germline V gene data show CDR1 as LGHNA and CDR2 as YSLEER. CDR3 sequence: CASRQDWGGWVKPQHF. The CDR3 DNA is TGCGCTAGTAGACAAGATTGGGGGGGGTGGGTGAAGCCCCAGCATTTT.

V usage is TRBV11-2 and J usage is TRBJ2-2, with 11 bases lining up with TRBD2. Germline V CDR1 and CDR2: SGHAT, FQNNGV. Trimming took 10 bases from V and 0 from J; bases not matched to a gene: 13. The CDR3 consists of 18 residues. The CDR3, as DNA: TGTGCCAATAGCTCGGGACTAGCGGAAGCGACGAACACCGGGGAGCTGTTTTTT. Protein: CANSSGLAEATNTGELFF.